The present entry profiles one T cell receptor beta chain with its context. Its antigen is still unknown. Making use of molecular barcodes, quantitative 5'-RACE generated TCR beta libraries. TCRdb processed the 5' RACE reads anew with MiXCR; each CDR3 protein has one entry. The sample lists roughly 470,000 distinct CDR3 sequences; 25% to 30% were seen once. This sample was taken from a study of CD8 T cells in ankylosing spondylitis. Notes on the study in general: Disease-linked clones were reportedly significantly enriched in matched ankylosing spondylitis synovial fluid. A motif in TCR beta, a set of 8 or 9 highly homologous variants, appeared characteristic of ankylosing spondylitis blood. Earlier work had already found some motif variants in reactive arthritis synovial fluid and blood. Disease-linked clones bore a CD8+ phenotype, appearing relatively rarely in peripheral blood.

The sequenced sample consisted of blood, either unsorted or a sorted T cell fraction (not recorded which). The TCR comes from a male donor with ankylosing spondylitis.

This CDR3 is CASSSGQGSRMYTEAFF. The CDR3 nucleotides are TGTGCCAGTAGTAGCGGACAGGGATCGCGGATGTACACTGAAGCTTTCTTT. J is TRBJ1-1 and V is TRBV19, with TRBD1 identical over 8 bases. With 4 bases clipped from V and 3 bases from J, the junction kept 13 bases outside the gene matches. The CDR3 contains 17 residues. Per the germline V gene, CDR1 is LNHDA and CDR2 is SQIVND (reference sequence).